Sequencing of this TCR beta chain was carried out in a study of neurological immune-mediated disorders. From 2 million PBMCs stored at -80 C, the unsorted libraries were generated. Per the germline V gene, CDR1 is SGHRS and CDR2 is YFSETQ. V was cut by 4 bases and J by 6 bases, with 17 bases left in between. This CDR3 has 16 amino acids. The cDNA was synthesized by means of template-switch 5'RACE, which was carried out with 10-nucleotide random UMIs. TCRdb re-called the 5' RACE reads with MiXCR, one entry per CDR3 protein. This repertoire shows tens of thousands of distinct CDR3 sequences, 10% to 13% found once; its top ten account for about 1.8%.

The source of this sequence is a man aged 40-49 years in good health. This chain connects TRBV5-1 to TRBJ1-6; a weak D match, TRBD1 (5 bases). Sequencing input: PBMCs. The CDR3 bases are TGCGCCAGCAGCCCTGACACCGGCAGGGTTAATTCACCCCTCCACTTT. The encoded protein is CASSPDTGRVNSPLHF.